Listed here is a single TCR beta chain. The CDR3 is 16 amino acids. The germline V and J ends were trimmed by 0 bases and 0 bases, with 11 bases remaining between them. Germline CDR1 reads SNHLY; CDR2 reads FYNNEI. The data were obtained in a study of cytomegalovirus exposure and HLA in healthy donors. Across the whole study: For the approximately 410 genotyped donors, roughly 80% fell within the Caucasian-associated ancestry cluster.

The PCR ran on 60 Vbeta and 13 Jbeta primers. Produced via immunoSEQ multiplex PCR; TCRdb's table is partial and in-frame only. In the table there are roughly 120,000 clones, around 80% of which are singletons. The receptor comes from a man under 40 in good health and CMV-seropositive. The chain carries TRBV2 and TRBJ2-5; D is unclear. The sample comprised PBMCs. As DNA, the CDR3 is TGTGCCAGCAGTGAAGCGACGGCGGCATACCAAGAGACCCAGTACTTC. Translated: CASSEATAAYQETQYF.